A selection of T cell receptor beta chains follows, all from one sample in a study of Graves' ophthalmopathy and Graves' hyperthyroidism. MiXCR, run by TCRdb on the multiplex PCR reads, gives a single entry per CDR3 protein. The profile shows under 350,000 distinct CDR3 sequences, around a sixth of them singletons. The sequencing sample was made of peripheral blood. These receptors were collected from an adult man with Graves' ophthalmopathy. Each CDR3 is given with its conserved first and last residue. D genes are given only for firm matches. Where a row states a size, it is once, few, many or the class of an expanded clone; other rows omit it.

TRBV18	many	TRBJ1-2	-	TGTGCCAGCTCACCCGCGGGGGGGATCGGCTACACCTTC	CASSPAGGIGYTF
TRBV6-2/TRBV6-3	many	TRBJ1-1	-	TGTGCCAGCCTGTCCTACGGGGGAAACACTGAAGCTTTCTTT	CASLSYGGNTEAFF
TRBV12-3/TRBV12-4	-	TRBJ2-7	TRBD1	TGTGCCAGCAGGAAAAGCGGGGGGACAGGGGGCTACGAGCAGTACTTC	CASRKSGGTGGYEQYF
TRBV30	many	TRBJ1-1	-	TGTGCCTGGAGTAGACAGGTGATCCCTGAAGCTTTCTTT	CAWSRQVIPEAFF
TRBV6-1	many	TRBJ2-7	-	TGTGCCAGCACTGGGGGCAATACCTACGAGCAGTACTTC	CASTGGNTYEQYF
TRBV6-5	many	TRBJ1-3	-	TGTGCCAGTCAGGACTCTGGAAACACCATATATTTT	CASQDSGNTIYF
TRBV7-9	many	TRBJ2-7	TRBD2	TGTGCCAGCAGCCCCTATGGCGGGGGGGCCTACGAGCAGTACTTC	CASSPYGGGAYEQYF
TRBV12-3/TRBV12-4	-	TRBJ1-5	-	TGTGCCAGCAGTTCGGAGGGCTATTGGGGACAGCCCCAGCATTTT	CASSSEGYWGQPQHF
TRBV7-9	-	TRBJ2-7	TRBD1	TGTGCCAGCAGCTTAGCGGACAGGGGCTACGAGCAGTACTTC	CASSLADRGYEQYF
TRBV7-2	many	TRBJ2-3	-	TGTGCCAGCAGCTTGGCACTACCAGATACGCAGTATTTT	CASSLALPDTQYF